These T cell receptor beta chains were read from a single sample in a study of OX40 agonist ivuxolimab in advanced cancers. Assay used: immunoSEQ multiplex PCR; TCRdb lists only in-frame clones, some missing. The data hold some 30,000 clones, with 70% to 85% observed a single time. Material: CD4+ or CD8+ T cells sorted from blood, obtained in a trial of the OX40 agonist ivuxolimab. Source of these receptors: an adult with an advanced solid tumor such as melanoma, head and neck, liver or kidney cancer. CDR3s include the opening cysteine and the closing phenylalanine or tryptophan. Fields, in order: J gene, clone size, V gene, CDR3 protein. Some rows mark clone size as missing; the rest say once, few, many or name a class of expanded clone.

j_gene: TRBJ1-2; abundance: NA; v_gene: TRBV29-1; CDR3aa: CSVVQGHGYTF
j_gene: TRBJ1-3; abundance: NA; v_gene: TRBV7-9; CDR3aa: CASSLETMSGNTIYF
j_gene: TRBJ2-7; abundance: NA; v_gene: TRBV29-1; CDR3aa: CSVDSTSGGSYEQYF
j_gene: TRBJ2-7; abundance: NA; v_gene: TRBV6-1; CDR3aa: CASSEAGLSYEQYF
j_gene: TRBJ1-4; abundance: NA; v_gene: TRBV11-2; CDR3aa: CASSLEQGGNEKLFF
j_gene: TRBJ2-7; abundance: NA; v_gene: TRBV10-2; CDR3aa: CASSASGTSGEEQYF
j_gene: TRBJ1-1; abundance: NA; v_gene: TRBV13; CDR3aa: CATKGMNTEAFF
j_gene: TRBJ1-5; abundance: NA; v_gene: TRBV18; CDR3aa: CASSPDASNQPQHF
j_gene: TRBJ2-1; abundance: once; v_gene: TRBV5-1; CDR3aa: CASSLGLAGGPEQFF
j_gene: TRBJ1-1; abundance: NA; v_gene: TRBV6-5; CDR3aa: CASSYSGEIAEAFF
j_gene: TRBJ2-5; abundance: NA; v_gene: TRBV27; CDR3aa: CASRQDRALYETQYF
j_gene: TRBJ1-2; abundance: NA; v_gene: TRBV5-6; CDR3aa: CASSSGQYGYTF
j_gene: TRBJ1-4; abundance: once; v_gene: TRBV30; CDR3aa: CALGGVNEKLFF
j_gene: TRBJ2-2; abundance: once; v_gene: TRBV10-2; CDR3aa: CATFGTSGREGAGELFF
j_gene: TRBJ2-3; abundance: NA; v_gene: TRBV13; CDR3aa: CASSPLGSLPTDTQYF
j_gene: TRBJ2-7; abundance: NA; v_gene: TRBV10-2; CDR3aa: CASSESWTGADEQYF
j_gene: TRBJ2-5; abundance: NA; v_gene: TRBV4-2; CDR3aa: CASSPPPGSGGEEQYF
j_gene: TRBJ1-5; abundance: medium-sized; v_gene: TRBV6-7; CDR3aa: CASSYRWGQGGNQPQHF
j_gene: TRBJ1-5; abundance: NA; v_gene: TRBV27; CDR3aa: CASSPSRRNQPQHF
j_gene: TRBJ2-7; abundance: NA; v_gene: TRBV5-1; CDR3aa: CASSLLAGGDEQYF
j_gene: TRBJ1-5; abundance: NA; v_gene: TRBV6-5; CDR3aa: CASSYSLRQPQHF
j_gene: TRBJ2-3; abundance: NA; v_gene: TRBV7-9; CDR3aa: CASRLPGQGGNTQYF
j_gene: TRBJ2-1; abundance: NA; v_gene: TRBV5-6; CDR3aa: CASSLAAGAGWNEQFF
j_gene: TRBJ1-1; abundance: NA; v_gene: TRBV30; CDR3aa: CAWTGMTMNTEAFF
j_gene: TRBJ2-7; abundance: NA; v_gene: TRBV7-8; CDR3aa: CASSLTGVSYEQYF
j_gene: TRBJ1-1; abundance: once; v_gene: TRBV10-3; CDR3aa: CAISEPSMNTEAFF
j_gene: TRBJ2-1; abundance: NA; v_gene: TRBV10-3; CDR3aa: CAISGEASGRPSSYNEQFF
j_gene: TRBJ2-3; abundance: NA; v_gene: TRBV19; CDR3aa: CASKFSGPRSSDTQYF
j_gene: TRBJ2-1; abundance: NA; v_gene: TRBV27; CDR3aa: CASGRSSYNEQFF
j_gene: TRBJ2-2; abundance: NA; v_gene: TRBV6-6; CDR3aa: CASSPLTGELFF
j_gene: TRBJ2-7; abundance: few; v_gene: TRBV13; CDR3aa: CASRSSDFTYEQYF
j_gene: TRBJ1-2; abundance: NA; v_gene: TRBV5-6; CDR3aa: CASSPTGNGYTF
j_gene: TRBJ1-3; abundance: NA; v_gene: TRBV2; CDR3aa: CASRGQDSGNTIYF
j_gene: TRBJ2-7; abundance: NA; v_gene: TRBV5-1; CDR3aa: CASSLLAAGDDEQYF
j_gene: TRBJ2-7; abundance: NA; v_gene: TRBV29-1; CDR3aa: CSVVPDKTYEQYF
j_gene: TRBJ2-2; abundance: NA; v_gene: TRBV9; CDR3aa: CASSPRTGGTGELFF
j_gene: TRBJ1-1; abundance: NA; v_gene: TRBV4-3; CDR3aa: CASSQDRGGPGTEAFF
j_gene: TRBJ1-1; abundance: NA; v_gene: TRBV27; CDR3aa: CASSPGALNTEAFF
j_gene: TRBJ2-7; abundance: NA; v_gene: TRBV6-4; CDR3aa: CASSAISGGFAEQYF
j_gene: TRBJ2-5; abundance: NA; v_gene: TRBV6-5; CDR3aa: CASSYMDSPQTQYF
j_gene: TRBJ1-1; abundance: NA; v_gene: TRBV6-5; CDR3aa: CASSYSRGLNTEAFF
j_gene: TRBJ2-3; abundance: NA; v_gene: TRBV2; CDR3aa: CASTGTSGYTDTQYF
j_gene: TRBJ2-3; abundance: NA; v_gene: TRBV10-3; CDR3aa: CAISDFGNPYKDTQYF
j_gene: TRBJ2-1; abundance: NA; v_gene: TRBV5-6; CDR3aa: CASSSLGRGPEASYNEQFF
j_gene: TRBJ1-2; abundance: NA; v_gene: TRBV2; CDR3aa: CASSVSPHYGYTF
j_gene: TRBJ2-2; abundance: NA; v_gene: TRBV29-1; CDR3aa: CSVVGGGAGGELFF
j_gene: TRBJ2-2; abundance: NA; v_gene: TRBV4-2; CDR3aa: CASSRLAGDTGELFF
j_gene: TRBJ1-2; abundance: once; v_gene: TRBV5-1; CDR3aa: CASSSLPGQGTGYTF
j_gene: TRBJ2-7; abundance: NA; v_gene: TRBV7-2; CDR3aa: CASSLLRELSF
j_gene: TRBJ1-2; abundance: NA; v_gene: TRBV5-6; CDR3aa: CASSSAIGSGYGYTF
j_gene: TRBJ2-3; abundance: NA; v_gene: TRBV5-4; CDR3aa: CASSLGGPVGDTQYF
j_gene: TRBJ1-6; abundance: NA; v_gene: TRBV4-1; CDR3aa: CASSQAVPSYNSPLHF
j_gene: TRBJ2-7; abundance: NA; v_gene: TRBV7-9; CDR3aa: CACSSPGQSYEQYF